One and the same sample provided the 15 T cell receptor beta chains below, sequenced in a study of graft-versus-host responses after intestinal transplantation. For these TCRs, the target antigens are not known. The protocol was immunoSEQ multiplex PCR, while the TCRdb copy is restricted to in-frame clones and leaves out a portion. The repertoire holds tens of thousands of clones, with about nine tenths as singletons. Sequencing was performed on unstimulated CD4+ T cells sorted from spleen or lymph node cells, taken before transplant. These receptors all come from a human donor who was the organ donor for an intestinal transplant.

The J gene is TRBJ1-5, the V gene TRBV12-5, with unresolved D. This CDR3 has 15 amino acids. Trimming left V 1 base short and J 3 bases short, with 10 bases between. Germline V CDR1 and CDR2: LGHNT, FRNRAP. CDR3 loop: CASGLERQFNQPQHF. CDR3 bases: TGTGCTAGTGGTTTGGAGCGGCAGTTCAATCAGCCCCAGCATTTT.

The chain is built from TRBV7-2 and TRBJ2-7, with TRBD1 identical over 8 bases. From germline, CDR1 is SGHTA and CDR2 FQGNSA. The ends lost 5 bases at V and 2 bases at J; junction bases unmatched: 5. The CDR3 is 14 residues long. CDR3 DNA sequence: TGTGCCAGCAGCGCCCGGGACAGGACCTACGAGCAGTACTTC. It yields the protein CASSARDRTYEQYF.

This chain links TRBV20-1 with TRBJ2-1; D unclear. CDR3 length: 11 amino acids. Germline V gene lookup returns CDR1 DFQATT and CDR2 SNEGSKA (reference sequence). Trimming shortened V by 8 bases and J by 3 bases, and 8 bases separated the two germline ends. CDR3 residues: CSCVVYNEQFF. In DNA form, the CDR3 reads TGCAGTTGCGTTGTCTACAATGAGCAGTTCTTC.

The gene calls are TRBV28 and TRBJ2-1; TRBD2 agrees at 10 bases. CDR1 is MDHEN and CDR2 is SYDVKM in the germline V gene. J lost 8 bases, V lost 6 bases, and 7 bases had no gene match. This CDR3 region has 14 residues. The CDR3 protein is CASRPSGRVDEQFF. The CDR3 DNA is TGTGCCAGCAGACCGAGCGGGAGGGTGGATGAGCAGTTCTTC.

This sequence joins TRBV2 and TRBJ2-3; TRBD2 agrees at 7 bases. CDR1 is SNHLY, CDR2 FYNNEI, per germline. V lost 6 bases to trimming and J lost 1 base; unmatched junction nucleotides: 4. The CDR3 consists of 14 residues. CDR3 DNA sequence: TGTGCCAGCAGGCGGGGGATGGGCACAGATACGCAGTATTTT. Translation: CASRRGMGTDTQYF.

This rearrangement joins TRBV7-9 to TRBJ1-6, with D hard to call. V was pared by 5 bases and J by 6 bases, with 8 bases between. The CDR3 covers 13 residues. Germline lookup yields CDR1 SEHNR and CDR2 FQNEAQ (reference sequence). CDR3 protein: CASSPVGNSPLHF. The DNA for the CDR3 is TGTGCCAGCAGCCCGGTCGGTAATTCACCCCTCCACTTT.

This chain connects TRBV6-1 to TRBJ2-1, with 8 nucleotides matching TRBD2. The CDR3 consists of 14 residues. V lost 8 bases, J lost 2 bases, and 5 bases stayed unmatched. Germline CDR1 is MNHNS and CDR2 is SASEGT. CDR3 loop: CASVGRGAYNEQFF. CDR3 coding DNA: TGTGCCAGCGTCGGGAGGGGGGCCTACAATGAGCAGTTCTTC.

CDR3 bases: TGTGCCAGCAGTGATGAGGGGGTCGTCGGAAACATTCAGTACTTC. Its protein is CASSDEGVVGNIQYF. V is TRBV2 and J is TRBJ2-4, with D possibly matching TRBD1 (6 bases). V shed 3 bases and J shed 6 bases, with 15 bases lying between them. Germline CDR1 SNHLY, CDR2 FYNNEI. CDR3 length equals 15 residues.

The chain is built from TRBV4-1 and TRBJ2-1; TRBD2 matches 15 bases. The CDR3 sequence is 17 residues long. The junction had 5 bases not matched to a gene; V was cut back by 5 bases and J by 3 bases. Germline CDR1 and CDR2: MGHRA and YSYEKL. The chain's CDR3 is CASSRGLAGGNYNEQFF. The CDR3 DNA reads as TGCGCCAGCAGCAGGGGACTAGCGGGAGGAAACTACAATGAGCAGTTCTTC.

The chain joins TRBV10-3 to TRBJ2-1, with 8 bases aligning to TRBD2. Germline loops: CDR1 ENHRY, CDR2 SYGVKD. The CDR3 contains 14 residues. After removal of 6 bases from V and 8 bases from J, the junction contained 9 bases not matched to a gene. The CDR3: CAIRSGTRFDEQFF. CDR3 in DNA: TGTGCCATCAGGTCCGGGACTAGGTTCGATGAGCAGTTCTTC.

This chain joins TRBV21-1 and TRBJ2-5; TRBD1, as called in the table, went unchecked against the DNA. TRBV21-1 is a pseudogene. The CDR3 spans 16 residues. Written as DNA, the CDR3 is TGTGCCAGCAGCCCTAGAGGGGACAGGGGATGGGAGACCCAGTACTTC. This sequence encodes CASSPRGDRGWETQYF.

V is TRBV7-3 and J is TRBJ2-3; no definite D call. CDR1 SGHTA and CDR2 FQGTGA come from the germline V gene. Trimming stripped 5 bases from V and 9 bases from J, with 18 bases between. The CDR3 sequence is 14 residues long. This CDR3 reads CASSLTGGLGTQYF. The CDR3 DNA follows: TGTGCCAGCAGCCTCACCGGCGGTTTAGGCACGCAGTATTTT. Using reference TRBV7-3 and TRBJ2-3 for the parts outside the CDR3, the full variable domain is GAGVSQTPSNKVTEKGKYVELRCDPISGHTALYWYRQSLGQGPEFLIYFQGTGAADDSGLPNDRFFAVRPEGSVSTLKIQRTERGDSAVYLCASSLTGGLGTQYFGPGTRLTVL.

CDR3 protein: CSVHRGAETQYF. As DNA, the CDR3 is TGCAGCGTCCACAGGGGTGCGGAGACCCAGTACTTC. The chain recombines TRBV29-1 with TRBJ2-5; the match to TRBD1 covers 7 bases. V lost 6 bases, J lost 5 bases, and 6 bases stayed unmatched. The CDR3 contains 12 residues. Germline loops: CDR1 SQVTM, CDR2 ANQGSEA.

The genes are TRBV6-5 and TRBJ2-2; 12 nucleotides line up with TRBD1. Germline CDR1 is MNHEY and CDR2 is SVGAGI. The CDR3 length is 14 residues. V gave up 8 bases and J gave up 5 bases; unmatched junction bases: 3. CDR3 DNA sequence: TGTGCCAGCCGGGGACAGGGGGCAACCGGGGAGCTGTTTTTT. This gives the protein CASRGQGATGELFF.

The chain uses TRBV27 and TRBJ1-6; D ambiguous. This CDR3 has 12 amino acids. V lost 6 bases and J lost 10, with 10 bases in between. The germline V gene has CDR1 MNHEY and CDR2 SMNVEV (reference sequence). In nucleotides, the CDR3 is TGTGCCAGCAGCCCTCGGGGATCACCCCTCCACTTT. Translation gives CASSPRGSPLHF.